This T cell receptor beta chain was sequenced in a study of T cells in Graves' hyperthyroidism and ophthalmopathy. Overall study results and limits: Blood also showed most of the thyroid clonotypes that were expanded above 0.001.

Amplification of TCR beta CDR3 regions used RNA as the template. HTBI primers drove first-round RT-PCR of the TCR CDR3. TCRdb re-analysed the multiplex PCR reads in MiXCR, keeping a single row per CDR3 protein. Among 200,000 to 250,000 distinct CDR3 sequences listed, approximately 16% were seen once. For this clonotype: What it recognizes is unknown. Sequence at one end of the junction differs from germline and may be a read error.

For Graves' hyperthyroidism to be stable, ophthalmopathy could not progress within 18 months. Newly diagnosed hyperthyroidism patients aged 18 to 65 years had disease lasting under 2 months. The clonotype comes from a man aged 40-49 years with Graves' hyperthyroidism. Sequencing was performed on blood.

The CDR3 loop reads CASSLFFENAGELFF. CDR3 DNA sequence: TGTGCCAGCAGCTTATTTTTTGAGAACGCCGGGGAGCTGTTTTTT. The chain couples TRBV7-9 to TRBJ2-2; D not resolved. The CDR3 contains 15 residues. Germline V gives CDR1 SEHNR, CDR2 FQNEAQ (reference sequence).